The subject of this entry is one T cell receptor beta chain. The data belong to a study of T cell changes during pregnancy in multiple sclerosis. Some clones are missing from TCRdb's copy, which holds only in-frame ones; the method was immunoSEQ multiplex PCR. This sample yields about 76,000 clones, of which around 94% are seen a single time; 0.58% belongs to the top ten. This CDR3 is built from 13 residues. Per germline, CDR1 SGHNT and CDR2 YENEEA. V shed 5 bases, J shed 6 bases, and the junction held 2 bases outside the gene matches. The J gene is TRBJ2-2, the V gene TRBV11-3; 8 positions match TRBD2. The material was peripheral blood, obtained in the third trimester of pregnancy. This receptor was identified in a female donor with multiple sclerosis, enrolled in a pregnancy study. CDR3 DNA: TGTGCCAGCAGCCCGGGACTAGCCGGGGAGCTGTTTTTT. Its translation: CASSPGLAGELFF.